These T cell receptor beta chains were read from a single sample in a study of blood T cell repertoires in COVID-19. Libraries were prepared by immunoSEQ multiplex PCR; TCRdb keeps only in-frame clonotypes and omits some of them. This sample has fewer than 180,000 clones; more than 75% occur once, and the top ten carry 2.2%. The material sequenced was peripheral blood. The receptors were gathered from a man between 65 and 85 years old with acute or convalescent COVID-19. CDR3s include the opening cysteine and the closing phenylalanine or tryptophan. The order of the fields is J gene, clone size, D gene, V gene, CDR3 protein, CDR3 DNA. D genes are given only for firm matches. Clone size is given for some rows only: seen once, a few or many times, or a class if the clone is expanded.

>TRBJ1-1|NA|TRBD1|TRBV19
CASSPLPTGREAFF
TGTGCCAGTAGTCCATTACCGACAGGGAGGGAAGCTTTCTTT
>TRBJ2-7|NA|NA|TRBV5-4
CASSPDTDYEQYF
TGTGCCAGCAGCCCGGACACAGACTACGAGCAGTACTTC
>TRBJ1-1|NA|NA|TRBV9
CASSVGSQGAPTEAFF
TGTGCCAGCAGCGTAGGCTCACAGGGAGCCCCCACTGAAGCTTTCTTT
>TRBJ1-6|once|NA|TRBV12-3/TRBV12-4
CASSRGFNSPLHF
TGTGCCAGCAGTAGGGGGTTCAATTCACCCCTCCACTTT
>TRBJ1-1|NA|NA|TRBV10-3
CAISESNGQNTEAFF
TGTGCCATCAGTGAGTCGAACGGACAGAACACTGAAGCTTTCTTT
>TRBJ1-2|NA|TRBD1|TRBV5-4
CASSQPGTGDYGYTF
TGTGCCAGCAGCCAGCCCGGGACAGGGGACTATGGCTACACCTTC
>TRBJ2-1|NA|TRBD2|TRBV2
CASRLAGGPGRIEQFF
TGTGCCAGCAGGCTAGCGGGAGGGCCGGGGCGCATTGAGCAGTTCTTC
>TRBJ1-3|NA|NA|TRBV10-3
CAIYAERAGNTIYF
TGTGCCATCTATGCAGAACGGGCTGGAAACACCATATATTTT
>TRBJ2-7|NA|TRBD2|TRBV5-1
CASSSLPTAGGLEQYF
TGCGCCAGCAGCTCCCTCCCGACAGCGGGGGGGCTCGAGCAGTACTTC
>TRBJ1-6|NA|NA|TRBV28
CASKESVHNSPLHF
TGTGCCAGCAAGGAGAGTGTTCACAATTCACCCCTCCACTTT
>TRBJ1-2|NA|NA|TRBV27
CASRPQGNYGYTF
TGTGCCAGCAGGCCACAGGGAAACTATGGCTACACCTTC
>TRBJ1-4|NA|NA|TRBV2
CASSAPGGMPKLFF
TGTGCCAGCAGCGCCCCGGGGGGGATGCCAAAACTGTTTTTT
>TRBJ2-1|NA|NA|TRBV28
CASSILPVLNEQFF
TGTGCCAGCAGTATTCTACCGGTCCTCAATGAGCAGTTCTTC
>TRBJ2-3|NA|NA|TRBV5-1
CASSNRETSSTDTQYF
TGCGCCAGCAGCAACAGGGAGACCTCTAGCACAGATACGCAGTATTTT
>TRBJ2-2|NA|NA|TRBV7-9
CASSFRGAGELFF
TGTGCCAGCAGCTTTAGGGGCGCCGGGGAGCTGTTTTTT
>TRBJ1-5|NA|NA|TRBV7-7
CASSFRGAGGYSNQPQHF
TGTGCTAGCAGCTTCAGGGGCGCGGGGGGGTATAGCAATCAGCCCCAGCATTTT
>TRBJ1-5|NA|NA|TRBV2
CASSEEGMRVNQPQHF
TGTGCCAGCAGTGAAGAAGGGATGCGGGTAAATCAGCCCCAGCATTTT
>TRBJ1-1|NA|TRBD1|TRBV11-2
CASSKDRVYTEAFF
TGTGCCAGCAGCAAGGACAGGGTGTACACTGAAGCTTTCTTT
>TRBJ2-5|NA|TRBD2|TRBV19
CASSIAGGEETQYF
TGTGCCAGTAGTATCGCGGGGGGCGAGGAGACCCAGTACTTC
>TRBJ2-7|once|NA|TRBV6-5
CASSPGEVHYEQYF
TGTGCCAGCAGTCCAGGGGAAGTGCACTACGAGCAGTACTTC
>TRBJ1-2|NA|TRBD1|TRBV19
CASSLGQVYGYTF
TGTGCCAGTAGTTTAGGACAGGTCTATGGCTACACCTTC
>TRBJ1-5|NA|NA|TRBV7-2
CASSLKGLGQPQHF
TGTGCCAGCAGCTTAAAGGGGTTAGGGCAGCCCCAGCATTTT
>TRBJ1-1|NA|NA|TRBV7-9
CASNQGSAFF
TGTGCCAGCAACCAGGGTTCAGCTTTCTTT
>TRBJ1-2|NA|NA|TRBV7-9
CASSLGEGRNYGYTF
TGTGCCAGCAGCCTAGGTGAGGGTAGGAACTATGGCTACACCTTC
>TRBJ2-1|few|NA|TRBV5-1
CASSLPWDLHTAGADEQFF
TGCGCCAGCAGCCTACCTTGGGACTTGCATACAGCCGGGGCCGATGAGCAGTTCTTC
>TRBJ1-6|NA|NA|TRBV6-5
CASSYEGQRSPLHF
TGTGCCAGCAGTTACGAGGGACAACGATCACCCCTCCACTTT
>TRBJ1-6|NA|NA|TRBV19
CASSISGRGLRSPLHF
TGTGCCAGTAGTATCTCCGGCAGAGGGCTACGGTCACCCCTCCACTTT
>TRBJ1-1|NA|NA|TRBV24-1
CATSDGQGNTEAFF
TGTGCCACCAGTGATGGGCAGGGGAACACTGAAGCTTTCTTT
>TRBJ1-1|few|NA|TRBV19
CASSEGGGFEAFF
TGTGCCAGTAGTGAGGGGGGGGGCTTTGAAGCTTTCTTT
>TRBJ1-5|NA|NA|TRBV19
CASSPRTNSNQPQHF
TGTGCCAGTAGTCCACGGACAAATAGCAATCAGCCCCAGCATTTT
>TRBJ1-2|NA|NA|TRBV11-3
CASSFPQGRGYTF
TGTGCCAGCAGCTTCCCGCAGGGCCGGGGCTACACCTTC
>TRBJ2-3|NA|TRBD2|TRBV2
CASSAAGGPGDTQYF
TGTGCCAGCAGTGCCGCGGGGGGGCCGGGGGATACGCAGTATTTT
>TRBJ1-1|once|NA|TRBV12-5
CASGLVRLGRDNTEAFF
TGTGCTAGTGGTTTGGTACGTTTAGGCAGGGATAACACTGAAGCTTTCTTT
>TRBJ2-1|NA|TRBD2|TRBV28
CASTGGGASNEQFF
TGTGCCAGCACCGGCGGGGGGGCCTCGAATGAGCAGTTCTTC
>TRBJ1-5|few|TRBD1|TRBV19
CASSGQGSHQPQHF
TGTGCCAGTAGCGGACAGGGATCCCATCAGCCCCAGCATTTT
>TRBJ1-4|NA|TRBD1|TRBV19
CASSISGGEVEKLFF
TGTGCCAGTAGTATTTCAGGGGGTGAAGTCGAAAAACTGTTTTTT
>TRBJ2-2|once|TRBD2|TRBV24-1
CATSSGRALTGELFF
TGTGCCACCTCTAGCGGGAGGGCCCTTACCGGGGAGCTGTTTTTT
>TRBJ2-1|NA|TRBD2|TRBV2
CASRVRSGSIDEQFF
TGTGCCAGCAGGGTTCGTAGCGGGAGCATCGATGAGCAGTTCTTC
>TRBJ2-6|few|TRBD1|TRBV7-9
CASSRGQGATGANVLTF
TGTGCCAGCAGCCGTGGACAGGGGGCAACTGGGGCCAACGTCCTGACTTTC
>TRBJ2-3|few|NA|TRBV10-3
CAISESGVAGRVADTQYF
TGTGCCATCAGTGAGTCGGGGGTGGCGGGACGTGTCGCAGATACGCAGTATTTT
>TRBJ1-1|NA|NA|TRBV27
CASSLQMNTEAFF
TGTGCCAGCAGTTTGCAGATGAACACTGAAGCTTTCTTT
>TRBJ2-2|NA|NA|TRBV11-1
CASSPTGVNTGELFF
TGTGCCAGCAGCCCCACCGGGGTGAACACCGGGGAGCTGTTTTTT
>TRBJ2-3|NA|TRBD2|TRBV27
CASRTLGTSRTRDTQYF
TGTGCCAGCAGAACTCTCGGGACTAGTCGGACAAGAGATACGCAGTATTTT
>TRBJ1-5|NA|TRBD1|TRBV19
CASSTGYGQGGQPQHF
TGTGCCAGTAGTACCGGCTACGGACAGGGGGGTCAGCCCCAGCATTTT
>TRBJ2-6|NA|NA|TRBV6-6
CASSEQSGANVLTF
TGTGCCAGCAGCGAGCAATCTGGGGCCAACGTCCTGACTTTC
>TRBJ2-4|NA|TRBD1|TRBV3-1/TRBV3-2
CASSQPGQGLAKNIQYF
TGTGCCAGCAGCCAACCTGGACAGGGGCTAGCCAAAAACATTCAGTACTTC
>TRBJ2-6|NA|TRBD1|TRBV18
CASSPYLLTGGGRTSAGANVLTF
TGTGCCAGCTCACCCTACCTTCTAACAGGGGGCGGTCGAACTTCGGCAGGGGCCAACGTCCTGACTTTC
>TRBJ2-3|NA|NA|TRBV7-3
CASSLTGGSTDTQYF
TGTGCCAGCAGCTTAACGGGGGGAAGCACAGATACGCAGTATTTT
>TRBJ2-5|NA|NA|TRBV28
CASREPGETQYF
TGTGCCAGCAGGGAGCCCGGGGAGACCCAGTACTTC
>TRBJ2-1|NA|TRBD2|TRBV5-1
CASSLTSGGHNEQFF
TGCGCCAGCAGCTTGACTAGCGGGGGCCACAATGAGCAGTTCTTC
>TRBJ1-6|NA|NA|TRBV14
CASSQEGGGRWNSPLHF
TGTGCCAGCAGCCAAGAAGGCGGGGGTCGGTGGAATTCACCCCTCCACTTT
>TRBJ2-1|once|TRBD2|TRBV7-9
CASSRGTSGTLYNEQFF
TGTGCCAGCAGCCGCGGGACTAGCGGAACCCTCTACAATGAGCAGTTCTTC
>TRBJ2-5|NA|TRBD2|TRBV9
CASSVGSGGAWETQYF
TGTGCCAGCAGCGTAGGTAGCGGGGGGGCCTGGGAGACCCAGTACTTC
>TRBJ2-5|NA|NA|TRBV2
CASSLMRETQYF
TGTGCCAGCAGTTTAATGCGGGAGACCCAGTACTTC